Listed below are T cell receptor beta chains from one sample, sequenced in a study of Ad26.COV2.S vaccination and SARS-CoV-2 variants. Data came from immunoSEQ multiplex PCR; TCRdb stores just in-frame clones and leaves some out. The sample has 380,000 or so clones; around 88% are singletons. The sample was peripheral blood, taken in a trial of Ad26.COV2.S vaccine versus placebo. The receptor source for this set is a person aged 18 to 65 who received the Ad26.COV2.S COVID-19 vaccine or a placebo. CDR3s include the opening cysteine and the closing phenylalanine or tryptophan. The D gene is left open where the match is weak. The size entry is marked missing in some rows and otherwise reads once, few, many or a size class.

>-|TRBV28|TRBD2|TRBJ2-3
CASSSFIAGGGDTQYF
TGTGCCAGCAGTTCATTCATAGCGGGAGGTGGAGATACGCAGTATTTT
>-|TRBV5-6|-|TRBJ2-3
CASSLRVSDTQYF
TGTGCCAGCAGCTTGAGAGTCTCCGATACGCAGTATTTT
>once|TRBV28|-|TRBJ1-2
CASSFSGRGGYTF
TGTGCCAGCAGTTTCTCTGGCAGGGGTGGCTACACCTTC
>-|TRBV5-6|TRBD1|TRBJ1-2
CASSPELDRGSYTF
TGTGCCAGCAGCCCCGAATTGGACAGGGGAAGCTACACCTTC
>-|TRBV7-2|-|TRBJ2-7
CASSRAGKTYEQYF
TGTGCCAGCTCCCGGGCGGGTAAGACCTACGAGCAGTACTTC
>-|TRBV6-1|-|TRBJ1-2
CASSEVSAGYGYTF
TGTGCCAGCAGTGAAGTCTCGGCAGGCTATGGCTACACCTTC
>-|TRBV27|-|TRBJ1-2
CASSQAGRGYGYTF
TGTGCCAGCAGCCAGGCAGGTCGGGGCTATGGCTACACCTTC
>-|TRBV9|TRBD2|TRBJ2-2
CASTPGTSVTGELFF
TGTGCCAGCACCCCCGGGACTAGTGTAACCGGGGAGCTGTTTTTT
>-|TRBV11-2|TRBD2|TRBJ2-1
CASSLDRGDEQFF
TGTGCCAGCAGCTTAGATCGGGGGGATGAGCAGTTCTTC
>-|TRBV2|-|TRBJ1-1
CASRAEVNTEAFF
TGTGCCAGCAGAGCGGAGGTGAACACTGAAGCTTTCTTT
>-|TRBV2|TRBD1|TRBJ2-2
CAIEIGQGAGGELFF
TGTGCCATCGAGATAGGACAGGGGGCTGGCGGGGAGCTGTTTTTT
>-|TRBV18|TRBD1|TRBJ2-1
CASSPGRLGGGYNEQFF
TGTGCCAGCTCACCAGGCCGTCTAGGGGGCGGATACAATGAGCAGTTCTTC
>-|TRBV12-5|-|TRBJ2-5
CASGGQETQYF
TGTGCTAGTGGGGGACAAGAGACCCAGTACTTC
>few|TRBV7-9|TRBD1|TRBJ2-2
CASSSRDRGRGTGELFF
TGTGCCAGCAGCAGCCGGGACAGGGGGCGCGGCACCGGGGAGCTGTTTTTT
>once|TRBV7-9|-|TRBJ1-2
CASSLGTDQGKRGYTF
TGTGCCAGCAGCTTAGGAACAGATCAGGGGAAGCGGGGCTACACCTTC
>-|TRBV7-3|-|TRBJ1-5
CASSLSGSGHRNQPQHF
TGTGCCAGCAGCTTATCGGGGTCGGGACACCGGAATCAGCCCCAGCATTTT
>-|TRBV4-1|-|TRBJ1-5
CASSQESGIGQPQHF
TGCGCCAGCAGCCAAGAGTCAGGGATTGGACAGCCCCAGCATTTT
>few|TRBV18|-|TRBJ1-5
CASSPAGGNQPQHF
TGTGCCAGCTCACCCGCCGGGGGGAATCAGCCCCAGCATTTT
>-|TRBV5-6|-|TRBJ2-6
CASSFLGTISGANVLTF
TGTGCCAGCAGCTTTTTGGGAACCATCTCTGGGGCCAACGTCCTGACTTTC
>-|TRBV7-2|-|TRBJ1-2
CASRVPGAYGYTF
TGTGCCAGCAGGGTTCCGGGGGCTTATGGCTACACCTTC
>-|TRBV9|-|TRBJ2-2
CASSTSNTGELFF
TGTGCCAGCAGTACATCGAACACCGGGGAGCTGTTTTTT
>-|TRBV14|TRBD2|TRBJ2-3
CASSQDGGGTDTQYF
TGTGCCAGCAGCCAAGACGGGGGGGGCACAGATACGCAGTATTTT
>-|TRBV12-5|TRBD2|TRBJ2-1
CASANIAGGFYNEQFF
TGTGCTAGTGCCAACATAGCGGGGGGGTTTTACAATGAGCAGTTCTTC
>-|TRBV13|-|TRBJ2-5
CASSLERTQYF
TGTGCCAGCAGCTTAGAGAGGACCCAGTACTTC
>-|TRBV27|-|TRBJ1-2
CARGEQGAYGYTF
TGTGCCAGGGGTGAACAGGGAGCTTATGGCTACACCTTC
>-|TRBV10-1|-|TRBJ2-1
CASSETSNRANEQFF
TGCGCCAGCAGTGAAACCAGTAACAGGGCAAATGAGCAGTTCTTC
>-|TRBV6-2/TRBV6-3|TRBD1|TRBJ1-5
CASSLPSTGANQPQHF
TGTGCCAGCAGCCTCCCCTCAACAGGGGCCAATCAGCCCCAGCATTTT
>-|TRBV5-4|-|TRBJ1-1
CASSLQGGTEAFF
TGTGCCAGCAGCTTACAGGGAGGCACTGAAGCTTTCTTT
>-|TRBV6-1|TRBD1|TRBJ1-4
CASSEGPQGARGEKLFF
TGTGCCAGCAGTGAAGGGCCTCAGGGGGCGAGAGGTGAAAAACTGTTTTTT
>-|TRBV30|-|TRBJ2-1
CAWSIGGNLDEQFF
TGTGCCTGGAGTATCGGCGGGAACTTGGATGAGCAGTTCTTC
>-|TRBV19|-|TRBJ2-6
CASSKTEAGANVLTF
TGTGCCAGTAGCAAGACAGAGGCTGGGGCCAACGTCCTGACTTTC
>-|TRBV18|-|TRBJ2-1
CASSPLVRGSYNEQFF
TGTGCCAGCTCACCACTTGTCCGGGGTTCCTACAATGAGCAGTTCTTC
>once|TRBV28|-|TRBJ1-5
CASSSFTPSNQPQHF
TGTGCCAGCAGTTCCTTTACGCCCAGCAATCAGCCCCAGCATTTT
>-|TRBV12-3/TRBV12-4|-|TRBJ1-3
CASGSSSGNTIYF
TGTGCCAGCGGCTCCTCCTCTGGAAACACCATATATTTT
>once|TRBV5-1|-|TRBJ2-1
CATTTGLVNNEQFF
TGCGCCACGACCACGGGACTGGTCAACAATGAGCAGTTCTTC
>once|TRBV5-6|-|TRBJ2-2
CASSLVDGELFF
TGTGCCAGCAGCTTGGTGGACGGGGAGCTGTTTTTT
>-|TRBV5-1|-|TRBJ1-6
CASSLETGSSYNSPLHF
TGCGCCAGCAGCTTGGAGACGGGGAGCTCCTATAATTCACCCCTCCACTTT